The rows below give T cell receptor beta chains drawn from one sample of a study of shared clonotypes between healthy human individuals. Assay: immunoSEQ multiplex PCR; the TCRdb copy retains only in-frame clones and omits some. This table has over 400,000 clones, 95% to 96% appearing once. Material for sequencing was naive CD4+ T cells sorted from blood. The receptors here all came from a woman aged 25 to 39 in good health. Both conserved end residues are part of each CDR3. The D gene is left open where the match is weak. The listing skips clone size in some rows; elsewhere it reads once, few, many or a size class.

CDR3: CASNRLAGSDTQYF
DNA: TGTGCCAGCAATAGACTAGCGGGATCGGATACGCAGTATTTT
size: once
V: TRBV2
J: TRBJ2-3
D: TRBD2

CDR3: CASRVTNTGELFF
DNA: TGTGCCAGCAGAGTGACAAACACCGGGGAGCTGTTTTTT
size: NA
V: TRBV6-1
J: TRBJ2-2
D: NA

CDR3: CAISEKLAGGPNTQYF
DNA: TGTGCCATCAGTGAAAAACTAGCGGGAGGGCCTAATACGCAGTATTTT
size: NA
V: TRBV10-3
J: TRBJ2-3
D: TRBD2

CDR3: CASRLLGADTQYF
DNA: TGTGCCAGCAGATTACTAGGTGCAGATACGCAGTATTTT
size: NA
V: TRBV28
J: TRBJ2-3
D: NA

CDR3: CASKAIPYYEQYF
DNA: TGTGCCAGTAAGGCTATCCCCTACTACGAGCAGTACTTC
size: NA
V: TRBV14
J: TRBJ2-7
D: NA

CDR3: CASSSGQGVRYYNEQFF
DNA: TGTGCCAGCAGCTCGGGACAGGGGGTTCGGTACTACAATGAGCAGTTCTTC
size: NA
V: TRBV5-8
J: TRBJ2-1
D: TRBD1

CDR3: CASSSGVYGYTF
DNA: TGTGCCAGCAGCTCAGGGGTCTATGGCTACACCTTC
size: NA
V: TRBV7-9
J: TRBJ1-2
D: NA

CDR3: CASNNDGYSNQPQHF
DNA: TGTGCCAGTAATAACGACGGTTATAGCAATCAGCCCCAGCATTTT
size: NA
V: TRBV19
J: TRBJ1-5
D: NA

CDR3: CASSLGQGVYEQYF
DNA: TGCGCCAGCAGCTTAGGGCAGGGGGTGTACGAGCAGTACTTC
size: NA
V: TRBV5-1
J: TRBJ2-7
D: TRBD1

CDR3: CASSQGPPGLNSYNEQFF
DNA: TGCGCCAGCAGCCAAGGGCCGCCGGGACTCAACTCCTACAATGAGCAGTTCTTC
size: NA
V: TRBV4-1
J: TRBJ2-1
D: NA

CDR3: CASSQPGQGPQPQHF
DNA: TGCGCCAGCAGCCAGCCGGGACAGGGCCCTCAGCCCCAGCATTTT
size: NA
V: TRBV4-1
J: TRBJ1-5
D: TRBD1

CDR3: CASSEAPGGFEKLFF
DNA: TGTGCCAGCAGTGAAGCTCCAGGGGGCTTTGAAAAACTGTTTTTT
size: once
V: TRBV6-1
J: TRBJ1-4
D: TRBD1

CDR3: CASSPPGQPYEQYF
DNA: TGTGCCAGCAGCCCCCCCGGACAGCCCTACGAGCAGTACTTC
size: NA
V: TRBV7-2
J: TRBJ2-7
D: NA

CDR3: CAWGFTAQFF
DNA: TGTGCCTGGGGCTTTACCGCCCAGTTCTTC
size: few
V: TRBV30
J: TRBJ2-1
D: NA

CDR3: CASRSRDRGNSPLHF
DNA: TGTGCCAGCAGATCCCGGGACAGGGGAAATTCACCCCTCCACTTT
size: NA
V: TRBV6-5
J: TRBJ1-6
D: TRBD1

CDR3: CASSQLQGFEQYF
DNA: TGCGCCAGCAGCCAGCTACAGGGGTTCGAGCAGTACTTC
size: NA
V: TRBV4-1
J: TRBJ2-7
D: TRBD1

CDR3: CASSLTGTSPYEQYF
DNA: TGCGCCAGCAGCCTTACCGGGACTAGCCCTTACGAGCAGTACTTC
size: once
V: TRBV4-1
J: TRBJ2-7
D: TRBD2

CDR3: CASSSLHHYGYTF
DNA: TGTGCCAGCAGTTCGTTACACCACTATGGCTACACCTTC
size: NA
V: TRBV27
J: TRBJ1-2
D: NA

CDR3: CASSQDKYGYTF
DNA: TGCGCCAGCAGCCAGGACAAGTATGGCTACACCTTC
size: few
V: TRBV4-1
J: TRBJ1-2
D: NA

CDR3: CASSPPGLAGAEQFF
DNA: TGTGCCAGCTCACCGCCGGGACTAGCGGGAGCTGAGCAGTTCTTC
size: NA
V: TRBV18
J: TRBJ2-1
D: TRBD2

CDR3: CASSLRYTMETQYF
DNA: TGTGCCAGCAGTTTAAGGTATACAATGGAGACCCAGTACTTC
size: NA
V: TRBV28
J: TRBJ2-5
D: NA

CDR3: CASRQQISGNTIYF
DNA: TGTGCCAGCAGACAACAGATCTCTGGAAACACCATATATTTT
size: NA
V: TRBV6-1
J: TRBJ1-3
D: NA

CDR3: CASTQGGYGYTF
DNA: TGTGCCAGCACCCAGGGAGGATATGGCTACACCTTC
size: NA
V: TRBV7-9
J: TRBJ1-2
D: NA

CDR3: CSVDPSGDYNEQFF
DNA: TGCAGCGTTGATCCTAGCGGAGACTACAATGAGCAGTTCTTC
size: NA
V: TRBV29-1
J: TRBJ2-1
D: TRBD2

CDR3: CATRDRPRDTDTQYF
DNA: TGTGCCACTCGGGACAGGCCGAGAGACACAGATACGCAGTATTTT
size: NA
V: TRBV19
J: TRBJ2-3
D: TRBD1

CDR3: CASSGPSTDTQYF
DNA: TGTGCCAGCAGTGGACCTAGTACAGATACGCAGTATTTT
size: NA
V: TRBV6-6
J: TRBJ2-3
D: NA

CDR3: CASSPDRAGNTIYF
DNA: TGTGCCAGCTCTCCCGACAGGGCCGGAAACACCATATATTTT
size: NA
V: TRBV18
J: TRBJ1-3
D: TRBD1

CDR3: CASTPSGGNQPQHF
DNA: TGTGCCAGCACCCCCAGTGGGGGCAATCAGCCCCAGCATTTT
size: NA
V: TRBV27
J: TRBJ1-5
D: NA

CDR3: CASSEASTGHYEQYF
DNA: TGTGCCAGCAGTGAAGCGAGTACAGGCCACTACGAGCAGTACTTC
size: NA
V: TRBV2
J: TRBJ2-7
D: NA

CDR3: CASSNTGTENTEAFF
DNA: TGTGCCAGCAGCAACACCGGGACAGAGAACACTGAAGCTTTCTTT
size: NA
V: TRBV6-5
J: TRBJ1-1
D: TRBD1

CDR3: CASSIPAGNYNEQFF
DNA: TGTGCCAGTAGTATACCCGCAGGAAACTACAATGAGCAGTTCTTC
size: NA
V: TRBV19
J: TRBJ2-1
D: NA

CDR3: CSVVLAEETQYF
DNA: TGCAGCGTTGTACTAGCTGAAGAGACCCAGTACTTC
size: once
V: TRBV29-1
J: TRBJ2-5
D: NA

CDR3: CASSEFPSGSYNEQFF
DNA: TGTGCCAGCAGTGAATTCCCTAGCGGGAGTTACAATGAGCAGTTCTTC
size: NA
V: TRBV25-1
J: TRBJ2-1
D: TRBD2

CDR3: CASSPSLRDRGYEQYF
DNA: TGTGCCAGCAGCCCGAGCCTCCGGGACAGGGGCTACGAGCAGTACTTC
size: NA
V: TRBV7-6
J: TRBJ2-7
D: TRBD1

CDR3: CASSLVGPNNEQFF
DNA: TGTGCCAGCAGCTTGGTAGGACCGAACAATGAGCAGTTCTTC
size: NA
V: TRBV5-6
J: TRBJ2-1
D: NA

CDR3: CASSPSILGSEQYF
DNA: TGTGCCAGCAGCCCAAGTATCTTGGGGAGCGAGCAGTACTTC
size: NA
V: TRBV11-1
J: TRBJ2-7
D: NA

CDR3: CATSRAGDRGLSAKNIQYF
DNA: TGTGCCACCAGCAGAGCTGGGGACAGGGGGCTTTCGGCCAAAAACATTCAGTACTTC
size: NA
V: TRBV15
J: TRBJ2-4
D: TRBD1

CDR3: CASSLAPGGSEEQYF
DNA: TGCGCCAGCAGCTTGGCTCCAGGAGGGAGCGAGGAGCAGTACTTC
size: NA
V: TRBV5-1
J: TRBJ2-7
D: NA

CDR3: CASSSQLAGGSYEQYF
DNA: TGTGCCAGCAGCTCCCAGTTAGCGGGAGGATCCTACGAGCAGTACTTC
size: NA
V: TRBV11-2
J: TRBJ2-7
D: TRBD2

CDR3: CASSTQPGLADTDTQYF
DNA: TGTGCCAGCAGCACTCAACCTGGACTAGCAGACACAGATACGCAGTATTTT
size: NA
V: TRBV9
J: TRBJ2-3
D: TRBD2

CDR3: CASSLDLSNQPQHF
DNA: TGTGCCAGCAGTTTGGATCTGTCCAATCAGCCCCAGCATTTT
size: NA
V: TRBV28
J: TRBJ1-5
D: NA

CDR3: CASSSPAARNYGYTF
DNA: TGTGCCAGCAGTTCCCCCGCAGCTAGGAACTATGGCTACACCTTC
size: NA
V: TRBV28
J: TRBJ1-2
D: NA

CDR3: CASSVQEAQPQHF
DNA: TGTGCCAGTAGTGTTCAGGAGGCCCAGCCCCAGCATTTT
size: NA
V: TRBV19
J: TRBJ1-5
D: NA

CDR3: CASQGTGGLEETQYF
DNA: TGTGCCAGCCAAGGGACAGGGGGTTTGGAAGAGACCCAGTACTTC
size: NA
V: TRBV2
J: TRBJ2-5
D: TRBD1